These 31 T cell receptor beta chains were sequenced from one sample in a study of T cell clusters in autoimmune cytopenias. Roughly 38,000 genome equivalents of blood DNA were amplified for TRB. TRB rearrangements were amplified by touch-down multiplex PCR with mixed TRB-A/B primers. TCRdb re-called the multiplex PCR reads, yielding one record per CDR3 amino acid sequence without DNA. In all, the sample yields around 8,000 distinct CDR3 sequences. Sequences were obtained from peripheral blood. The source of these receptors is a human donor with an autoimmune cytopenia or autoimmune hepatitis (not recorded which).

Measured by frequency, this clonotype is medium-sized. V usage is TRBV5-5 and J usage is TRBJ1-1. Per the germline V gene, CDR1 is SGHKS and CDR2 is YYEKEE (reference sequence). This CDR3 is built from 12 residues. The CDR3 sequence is CASSFSNTEAFF.

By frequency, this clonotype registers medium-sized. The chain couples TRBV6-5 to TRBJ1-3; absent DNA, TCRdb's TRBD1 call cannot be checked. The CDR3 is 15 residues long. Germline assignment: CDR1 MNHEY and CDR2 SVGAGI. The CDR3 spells CASSYSPGGGNTIYF.

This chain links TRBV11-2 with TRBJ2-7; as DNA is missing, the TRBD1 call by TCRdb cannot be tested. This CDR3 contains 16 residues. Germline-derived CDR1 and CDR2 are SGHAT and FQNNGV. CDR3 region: CASSLVGTGGLDEQYF. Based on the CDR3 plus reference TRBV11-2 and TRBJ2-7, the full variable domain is EAGVAQSPRYKIIEKRQSVAFWCNPISGHATLYWYQQILGQGPKLLIQFQNNGVVDDSQLPKDRFSAERLKGVDSTLKIQPAKLEDSAVYLCASSLVGTGGLDEQYFGPGTRLTVT.

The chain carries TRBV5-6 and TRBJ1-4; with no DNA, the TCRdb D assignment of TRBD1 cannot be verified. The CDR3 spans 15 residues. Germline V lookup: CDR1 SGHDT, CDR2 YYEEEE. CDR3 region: CASSLPGSSNEKLFF.

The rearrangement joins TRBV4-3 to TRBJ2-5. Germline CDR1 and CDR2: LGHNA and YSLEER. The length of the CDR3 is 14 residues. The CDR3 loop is CASSQVLLAETQYF.

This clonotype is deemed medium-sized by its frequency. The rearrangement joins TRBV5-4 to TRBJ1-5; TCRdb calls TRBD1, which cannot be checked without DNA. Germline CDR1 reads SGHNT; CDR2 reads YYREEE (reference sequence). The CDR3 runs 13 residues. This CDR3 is CASSRQDNQPQHF.

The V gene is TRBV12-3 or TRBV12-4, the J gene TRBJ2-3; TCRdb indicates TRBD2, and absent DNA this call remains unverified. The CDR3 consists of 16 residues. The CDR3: CASSRERGGGTDTQYF.

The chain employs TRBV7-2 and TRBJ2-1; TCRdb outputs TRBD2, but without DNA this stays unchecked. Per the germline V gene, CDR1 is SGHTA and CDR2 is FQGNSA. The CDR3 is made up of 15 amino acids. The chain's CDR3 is CASSSSGSTYNEQFF.

This chain's CDR3 is CASTSGGLSGYTF. The V and J genes are TRBV12-3 or TRBV12-4 and TRBJ1-2. CDR3 length: 13 amino acids.

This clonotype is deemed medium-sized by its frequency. The CDR3 protein is CASSLGAGNTIYF. V usage is TRBV6-5 and J usage is TRBJ1-3. The CDR3 sequence is 13 residues long. Germline V gene sequence: CDR1 MNHEY, CDR2 SVGAGI.

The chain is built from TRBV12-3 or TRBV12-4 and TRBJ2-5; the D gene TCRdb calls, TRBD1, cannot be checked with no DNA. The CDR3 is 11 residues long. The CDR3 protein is CASGRQETQYF.

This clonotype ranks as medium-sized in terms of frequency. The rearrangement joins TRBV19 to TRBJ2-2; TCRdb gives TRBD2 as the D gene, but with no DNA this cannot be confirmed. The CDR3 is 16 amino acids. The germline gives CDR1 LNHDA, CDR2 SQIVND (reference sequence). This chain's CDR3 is CASSRGGTSGTGELFF.

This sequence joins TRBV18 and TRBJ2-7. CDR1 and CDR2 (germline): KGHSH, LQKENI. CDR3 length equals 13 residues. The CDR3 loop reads CASSPGLSYEQYF.

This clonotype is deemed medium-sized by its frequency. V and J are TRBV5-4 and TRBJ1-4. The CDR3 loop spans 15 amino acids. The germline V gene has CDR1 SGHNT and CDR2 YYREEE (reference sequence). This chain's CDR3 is CASSSTAGANEKLFF.

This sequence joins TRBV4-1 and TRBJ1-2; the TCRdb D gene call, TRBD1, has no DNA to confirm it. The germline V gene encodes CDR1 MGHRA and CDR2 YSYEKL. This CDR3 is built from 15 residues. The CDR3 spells CASTRSGGRLGGYTF.

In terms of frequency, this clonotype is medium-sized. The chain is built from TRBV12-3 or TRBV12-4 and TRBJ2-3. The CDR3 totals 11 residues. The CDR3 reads CASSMTDTQYF.

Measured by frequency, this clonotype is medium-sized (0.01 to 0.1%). CDR3 protein: CSASRGVQPQHF. The rearrangement joins TRBV20-1 to TRBJ1-5; TCRdb lists TRBD1, though no DNA is available to test this call. CDR3 length: 12 amino acids. Germline V gives CDR1 DFQATT, CDR2 SNEGSKA (reference sequence).

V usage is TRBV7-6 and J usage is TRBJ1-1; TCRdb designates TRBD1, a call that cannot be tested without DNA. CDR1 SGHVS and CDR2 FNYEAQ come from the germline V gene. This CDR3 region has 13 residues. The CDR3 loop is CASIPLGGTEAFF.

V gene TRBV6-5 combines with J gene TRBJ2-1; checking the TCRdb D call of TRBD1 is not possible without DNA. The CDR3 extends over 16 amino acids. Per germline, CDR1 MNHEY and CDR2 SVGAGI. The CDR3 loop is CASSWSTGGVPREQFF.

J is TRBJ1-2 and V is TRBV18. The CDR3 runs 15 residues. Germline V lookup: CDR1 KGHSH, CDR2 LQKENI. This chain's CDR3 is CASSPTGTENYGYTF.

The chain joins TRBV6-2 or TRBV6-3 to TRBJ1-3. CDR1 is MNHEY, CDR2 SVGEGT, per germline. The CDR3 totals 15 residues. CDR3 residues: CASSYSSRGGNTIYF.

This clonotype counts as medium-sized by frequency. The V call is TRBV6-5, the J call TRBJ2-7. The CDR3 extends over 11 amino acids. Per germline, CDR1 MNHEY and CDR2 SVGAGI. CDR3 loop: CASSSRDEQYF.

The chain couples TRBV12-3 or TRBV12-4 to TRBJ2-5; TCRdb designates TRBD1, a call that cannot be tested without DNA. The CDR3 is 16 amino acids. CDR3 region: CASSLQGAGRQETQYF.

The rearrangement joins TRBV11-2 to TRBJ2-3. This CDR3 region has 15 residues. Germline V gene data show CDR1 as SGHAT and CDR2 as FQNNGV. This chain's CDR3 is CASSLDLPSTDTQYF.

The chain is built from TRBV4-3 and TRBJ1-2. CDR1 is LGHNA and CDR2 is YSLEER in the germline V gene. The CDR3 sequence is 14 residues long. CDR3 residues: CASSQDRDPYGYTF.

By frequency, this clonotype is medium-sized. CDR3 amino acids: CASTATGSGNTIYF. The V and J genes are TRBV19 and TRBJ1-3; as DNA is missing, the TRBD1 call by TCRdb cannot be tested. Germline V gene data show CDR1 as LNHDA and CDR2 as SQIVND (reference sequence). CDR3 length: 14 residues.

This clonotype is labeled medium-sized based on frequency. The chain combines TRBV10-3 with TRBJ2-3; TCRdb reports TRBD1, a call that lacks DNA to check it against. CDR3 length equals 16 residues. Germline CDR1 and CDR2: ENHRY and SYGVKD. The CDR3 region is CAIGEGTWQGADTQYF.

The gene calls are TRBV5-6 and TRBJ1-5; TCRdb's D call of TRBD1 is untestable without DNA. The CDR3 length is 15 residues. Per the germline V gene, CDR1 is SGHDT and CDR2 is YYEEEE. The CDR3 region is CASSFRDRDNQPQHF.

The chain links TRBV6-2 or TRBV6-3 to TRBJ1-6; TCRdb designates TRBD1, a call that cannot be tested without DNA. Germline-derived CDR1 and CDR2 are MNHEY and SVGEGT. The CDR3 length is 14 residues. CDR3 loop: CASSINRGNSPLHF.

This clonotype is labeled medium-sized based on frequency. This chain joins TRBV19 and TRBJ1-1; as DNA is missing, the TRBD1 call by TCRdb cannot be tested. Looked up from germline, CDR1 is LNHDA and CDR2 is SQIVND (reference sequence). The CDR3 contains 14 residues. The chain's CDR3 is CASSTLTGMTEAFF. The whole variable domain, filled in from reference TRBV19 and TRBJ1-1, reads DGGITQSPKYLFRKEGQNVTLSCEQNLNHDAMYWYRQDPGQGLRLIYYSQIVNDFQKGDIAEGYSVSREKKESFPLTVTSAQKNPTAFYLCASSTLTGMTEAFFGQGTRLTVV.

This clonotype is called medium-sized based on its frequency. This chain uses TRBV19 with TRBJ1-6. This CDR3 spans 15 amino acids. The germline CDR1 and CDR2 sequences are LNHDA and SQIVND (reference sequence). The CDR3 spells CASSIRTASSSPLHF.